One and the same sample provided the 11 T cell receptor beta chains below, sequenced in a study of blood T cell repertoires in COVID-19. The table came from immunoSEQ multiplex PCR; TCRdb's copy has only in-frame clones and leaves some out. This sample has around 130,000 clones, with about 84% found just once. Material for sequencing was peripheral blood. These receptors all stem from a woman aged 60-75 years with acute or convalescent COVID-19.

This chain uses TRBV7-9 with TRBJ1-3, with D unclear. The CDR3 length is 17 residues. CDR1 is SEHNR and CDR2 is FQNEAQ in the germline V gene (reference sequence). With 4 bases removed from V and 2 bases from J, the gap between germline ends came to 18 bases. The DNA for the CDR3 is TGTGCCAGCAGCTCTATATTTTCGGTTGGGCCTGGAAACACCATATATTTT. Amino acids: CASSSIFSVGPGNTIYF.

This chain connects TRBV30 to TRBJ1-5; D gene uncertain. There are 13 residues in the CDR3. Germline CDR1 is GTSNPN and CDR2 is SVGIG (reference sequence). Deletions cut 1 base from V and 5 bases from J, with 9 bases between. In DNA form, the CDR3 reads TGTGCCTGGAGTGGGCAACCCGATCAGCCCCAGCATTTT. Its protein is CAWSGQPDQPQHF.

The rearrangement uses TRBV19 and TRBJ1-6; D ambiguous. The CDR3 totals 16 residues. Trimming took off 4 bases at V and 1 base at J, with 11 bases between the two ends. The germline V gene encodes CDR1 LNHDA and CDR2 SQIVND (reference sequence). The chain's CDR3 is CASSSIAVSYNSPLHF. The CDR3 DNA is TGTGCCAGTAGTAGCATCGCAGTATCCTATAATTCACCCCTCCACTTT.

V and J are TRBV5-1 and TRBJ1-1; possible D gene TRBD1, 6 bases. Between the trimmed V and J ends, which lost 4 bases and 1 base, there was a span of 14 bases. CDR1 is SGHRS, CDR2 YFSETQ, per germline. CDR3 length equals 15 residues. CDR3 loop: CASSGTVQGNTEAFF. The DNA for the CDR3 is TGCGCCAGCAGCGGAACTGTACAGGGGAACACTGAAGCTTTCTTT.

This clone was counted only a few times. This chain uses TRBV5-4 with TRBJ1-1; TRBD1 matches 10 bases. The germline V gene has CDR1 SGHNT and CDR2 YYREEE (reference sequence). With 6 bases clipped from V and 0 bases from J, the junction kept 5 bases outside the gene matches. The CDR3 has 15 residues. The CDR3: CASTRQGALNTEAFF. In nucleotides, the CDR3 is TGTGCCAGCACCCGACAGGGGGCCCTGAACACTGAAGCTTTCTTT. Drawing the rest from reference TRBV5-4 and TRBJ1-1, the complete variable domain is ETGVTQSPTHLIKTRGQQVTLRCSSQSGHNTVSWYQQALGQGPQFIFQYYREEENGRGNFPPRFSGLQFPNYSSELNVNALELDDSALYLCASTRQGALNTEAFFGQGTRLTVV.

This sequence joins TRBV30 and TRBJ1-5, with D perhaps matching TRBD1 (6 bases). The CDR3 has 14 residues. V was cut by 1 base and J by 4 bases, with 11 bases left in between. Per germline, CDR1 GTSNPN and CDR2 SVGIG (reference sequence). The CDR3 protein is CAWSGGGPNQPQHF. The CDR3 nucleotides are TGTGCCTGGAGTGGGGGGGGCCCTAATCAGCCCCAGCATTTT.

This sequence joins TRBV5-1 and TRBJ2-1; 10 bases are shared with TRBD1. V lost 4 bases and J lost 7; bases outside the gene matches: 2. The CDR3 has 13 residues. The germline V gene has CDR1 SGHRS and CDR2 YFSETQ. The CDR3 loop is CASSAGQGNEQFF. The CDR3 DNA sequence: TGCGCCAGCAGCGCGGGACAGGGGAATGAGCAGTTCTTC.

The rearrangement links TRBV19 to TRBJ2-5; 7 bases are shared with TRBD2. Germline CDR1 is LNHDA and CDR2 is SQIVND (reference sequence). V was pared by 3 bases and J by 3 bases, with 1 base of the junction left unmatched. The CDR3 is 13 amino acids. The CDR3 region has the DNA TGTGCCAGTAGTATTCGGGGGGAAGAGACCCAGTACTTC. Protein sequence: CASSIRGEETQYF.

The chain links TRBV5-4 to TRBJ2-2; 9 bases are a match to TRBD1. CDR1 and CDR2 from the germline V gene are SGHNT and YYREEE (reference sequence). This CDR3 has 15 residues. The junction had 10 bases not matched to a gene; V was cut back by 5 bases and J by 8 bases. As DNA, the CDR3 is TGTGCCAGCAGTCCGGGACAGGGAGTGTCGGGGGAGCTGTTTTTT. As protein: CASSPGQGVSGELFF.

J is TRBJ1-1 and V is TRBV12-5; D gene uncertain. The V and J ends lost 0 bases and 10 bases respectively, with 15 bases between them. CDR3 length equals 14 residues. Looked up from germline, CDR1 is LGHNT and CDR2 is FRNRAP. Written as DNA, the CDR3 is TGTGCTAGTGGTTTGGTGCCCCCGAATCTCGGAGCTTTCTTT. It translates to CASGLVPPNLGAFF.

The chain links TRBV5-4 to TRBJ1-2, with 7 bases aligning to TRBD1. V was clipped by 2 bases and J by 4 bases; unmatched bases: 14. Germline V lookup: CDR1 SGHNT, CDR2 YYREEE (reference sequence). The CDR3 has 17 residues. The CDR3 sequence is CASSFTGQPISLYGYTF. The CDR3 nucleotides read TGTGCCAGCAGCTTCACGGGACAGCCGATAAGTCTCTATGGCTACACCTTC.